This T cell receptor beta chain came from a study of cytomegalovirus exposure and HLA in healthy donors. Across the study: Genotyping showed roughly 76% of over 350 donors falling in the Caucasian-associated ancestry cluster.

Regarding the study as a whole: Generally TCR sequences proved uncommon, though certain public TCRs appeared in numerous donors.

Primers for the PCR totalled 60 Vbeta and 13 Jbeta. The assay was immunoSEQ multiplex PCR, and TCRdb's table has in-frame clones only and misses some. Of approximately 120,000 clones listed, around 75% are singletons. Details on this clone: Its antigen is as yet unknown.

Input material: PBMCs. This TCR came from a man aged 30 to 45 in good health and CMV-seronegative.

In DNA, the CDR3 is TGTGCCAGCAGCCAAATAGCGGGGGGGCCCGATGAGCAGTTCTTC. Encoded protein: CASSQIAGGPDEQFF. The V call is TRBV14, the J call TRBJ2-1; 11 nucleotides align to TRBD2. The germline V gene encodes CDR1 SGHDN and CDR2 FVKESK. This CDR3 region has 15 residues. The V gene end was trimmed by 2 bases and the J gene end by 8 bases; junction bases not matched to a gene: 5. Full variable domain (outside the CDR3, taken from reference TRBV14 and TRBJ2-1): EAGVTQFPSHSVIEKGQTVTLRCDPISGHDNLYWYRRVMGKEIKFLLHFVKESKQDESGMPNNRFLAERTGGTYSTLKVQPAELEDSGVYFCASSQIAGGPDEQFFGPGTRLTVL.